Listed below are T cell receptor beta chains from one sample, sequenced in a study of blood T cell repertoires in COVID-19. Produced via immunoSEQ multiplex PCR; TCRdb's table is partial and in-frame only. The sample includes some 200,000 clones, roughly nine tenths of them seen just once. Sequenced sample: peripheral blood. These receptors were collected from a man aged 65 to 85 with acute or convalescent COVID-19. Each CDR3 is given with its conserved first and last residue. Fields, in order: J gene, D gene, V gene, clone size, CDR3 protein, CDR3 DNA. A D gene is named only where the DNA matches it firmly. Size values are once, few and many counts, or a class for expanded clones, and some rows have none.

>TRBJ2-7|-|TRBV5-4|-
CASSSGTYEQYF
TGTGCCAGCAGCTCAGGAACCTACGAGCAGTACTTC
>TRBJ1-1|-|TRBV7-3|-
CASSPRPNTEAFF
TGTGCCAGCAGCCCTAGGCCTAACACTGAAGCTTTCTTT
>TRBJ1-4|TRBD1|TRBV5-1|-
CASGPGQGHEKLFF
TGCGCCAGCGGACCGGGACAGGGGCATGAAAAACTGTTTTTT
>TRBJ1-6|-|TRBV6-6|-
CATQTDPYNSPLHF
TGTGCCACCCAGACTGACCCGTATAATTCACCCCTCCACTTT
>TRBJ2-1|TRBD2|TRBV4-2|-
CASSHGLAGYYNEQFF
TGTGCCAGCAGCCATGGACTAGCGGGATATTACAATGAGCAGTTCTTC
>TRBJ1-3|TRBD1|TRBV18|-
CASSPVSGQGGTGNTIYF
TGTGCCAGCTCACCCGTGTCGGGACAGGGGGGAACTGGAAACACCATATATTTT
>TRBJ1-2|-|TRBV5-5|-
CASSPATDYGYTF
TGTGCCAGCAGCCCGGCGACAGACTATGGCTACACCTTC
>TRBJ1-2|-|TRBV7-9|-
CASSAPEGRDYGYTF
TGTGCCAGCAGCGCACCGGAAGGGAGGGACTATGGCTACACCTTC
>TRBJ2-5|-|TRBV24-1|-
CATSDLGRGYQETQYF
TGTGCCACCAGTGATTTAGGCCGAGGGTACCAAGAGACCCAGTACTTC
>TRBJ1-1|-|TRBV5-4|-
CASSGGQNTEAFF
TGTGCCAGCAGCGGGGGACAGAACACTGAAGCTTTCTTT
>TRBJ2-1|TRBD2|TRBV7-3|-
CATSRERGGIDEQFF
TGTGCCACTTCCCGAGAGCGGGGGGGAATCGATGAGCAGTTCTTC
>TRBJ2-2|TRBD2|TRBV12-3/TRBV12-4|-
CASSVSGSGELFF
TGTGCCAGCAGTGTTAGCGGGTCCGGGGAGCTGTTTTTT
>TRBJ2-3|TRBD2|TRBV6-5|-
CASTPRAGYTDTQYF
TGTGCCAGCACCCCACGAGCGGGGTACACAGATACGCAGTATTTT
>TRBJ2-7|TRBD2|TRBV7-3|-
CASSSYIAGDYEQYF
TGTGCCAGCAGCTCTTATATAGCGGGAGACTACGAGCAGTACTTC
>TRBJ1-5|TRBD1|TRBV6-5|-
CASRDRADQPQHF
TGTGCCAGCAGAGACAGGGCCGATCAGCCCCAGCATTTT
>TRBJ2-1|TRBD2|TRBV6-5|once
CASSYLPRGGDEQFF
TGTGCCAGCAGTTACCTCCCGCGGGGGGGGGATGAGCAGTTCTTC
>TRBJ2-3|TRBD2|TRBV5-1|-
CASSLAEAGGTDTQYF
TGCGCCAGCAGCTTGGCCGAAGCGGGAGGTACAGATACGCAGTATTTT
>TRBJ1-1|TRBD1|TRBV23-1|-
CANTRTGSLNTEAFF
TGCGCCAACACCCGGACAGGATCCTTGAACACTGAAGCTTTCTTT
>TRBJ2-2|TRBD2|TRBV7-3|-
CASSFPAGGLTGELFF
TGTGCCAGCAGCTTCCCAGCGGGGGGCCTCACCGGGGAGCTGTTTTTT
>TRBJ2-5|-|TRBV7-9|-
CASSLEGLETQYF
TGTGCCAGCAGCTTAGAGGGGTTAGAGACCCAGTACTTC
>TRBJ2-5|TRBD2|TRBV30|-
CASGGQETQYF
TGTGCCTCCGGGGGGCAAGAGACCCAGTACTTC
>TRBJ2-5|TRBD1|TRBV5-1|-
CASSPGGLGETQYF
TGCGCCAGCAGCCCAGGGGGCTTAGGAGAGACCCAGTACTTC
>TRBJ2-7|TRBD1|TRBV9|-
CASSVGQGNYEQYF
TGTGCCAGCAGCGTGGGACAGGGAAACTACGAGCAGTACTTC
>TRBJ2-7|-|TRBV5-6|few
CASSYRMEQYF
TGTGCCAGCAGCTATAGAATGGAGCAGTACTTC
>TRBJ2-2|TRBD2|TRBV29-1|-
CSGRGVNTGELFF
TGCAGCGGACGGGGGGTTAACACCGGGGAGCTGTTTTTT
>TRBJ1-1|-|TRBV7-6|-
CASSLESGATEAFF
TGTGCCAGCAGCTTAGAATCTGGGGCCACTGAAGCTTTCTTT
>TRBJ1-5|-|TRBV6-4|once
CASSVEANQPQHF
TGTGCCAGCAGTGTAGAGGCCAATCAGCCCCAGCATTTT
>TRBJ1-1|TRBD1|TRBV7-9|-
CASSLGGDRGLAEAFF
TGTGCCAGCAGCTTAGGGGGTGACAGGGGGCTCGCTGAAGCTTTCTTT
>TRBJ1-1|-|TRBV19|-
CASSIMGGDTEAFF
TGTGCCAGTAGTATAATGGGAGGGGACACTGAAGCTTTCTTT
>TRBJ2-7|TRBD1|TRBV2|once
CASSDRDSSYEQYF
TGTGCCAGCAGTGATAGGGACAGCTCCTACGAGCAGTACTTC
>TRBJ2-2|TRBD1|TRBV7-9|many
CASSWGSGTGTTGELFF
TGTGCCAGCAGCTGGGGGTCCGGGACAGGGACGACCGGGGAGCTGTTTTTT